This T cell receptor beta chain stems from a study of shared clonotypes between healthy human individuals. Broader study findings: Rarefaction gave evidence that sorted-subset sequencing remained incomplete despite large depth.

Produced via immunoSEQ multiplex PCR; TCRdb's table is partial and in-frame only. The top ten clones hold about 0.94% of a sample with 1 million to 1.2 million clones, roughly 80% of them seen once. A word on this clone: Its target is not known.

The CDR3 consists of 14 residues. Deletions cut 1 base from V and 0 bases from J, with 6 bases between. Germline V gene sequence: CDR1 SGHTA, CDR2 FQGNSA. The rearrangement joins TRBV7-2 to TRBJ1-1; D is undetermined. The sample taken for sequencing was memory CD4+ T cells from PBMCs. Subset given: CD45RA-negative fraction. The receptor was isolated from a man aged 18 to 35 in good health. Some clones in this sample may be carry-over from other donors' samples. For the CDR3, the DNA is TGTGCCAGCAGCTTAGAATTACTGAACACTGAAGCTTTCTTT. This translates into CASSLELLNTEAFF.